The 31 T cell receptor beta chains below come from one sample, sequenced in a study of CD8+CD57+ T cells in acquired aplastic anemia. CDR3 and TCR beta VDJ profiling relied on genomic DNA as the template. TCRdb fed the reads into MiXCR, producing one record per CDR3 protein. There are 200,000 to 250,000 distinct CDR3 sequences in the sample; approximately 35% occur only once, and approximately 1.2% lies in the top ten. Specimen: sorted CD4+, CD8+, or CD8+CD57+ T cells (not recorded which) from PBMCs. The receptors come from a human donor in good health, serving as a control.

This clonotype has only a few counts. The V and J genes are TRBV5-4 and TRBJ2-1; D gene ambiguous. The CDR3 contains 14 residues. Trimming stripped 0 bases from V and 2 bases from J, with 6 bases between. Germline V lookup: CDR1 SGHNT, CDR2 YYREEE (reference sequence). CDR3 protein: CASSLASPYNEQFF. As DNA, the CDR3 is TGTGCCAGCAGCTTGGCTTCACCCTACAATGAGCAGTTCTTC.

There are a few counts of this clonotype. The V call is TRBV3-1, the J call TRBJ1-2; D not resolved. The V and J ends lost 4 bases and 9 bases respectively, with 15 bases between them. This CDR3 is 13 amino acids long. Germline loops: CDR1 LGHDT, CDR2 YNNKEL (reference sequence). CDR3 sequence (DNA): TGTGCCAGCAGCCTCAAATATCAAGGTCGCTACACCTTC. Protein sequence: CASSLKYQGRYTF. Filled out from reference TRBV3-1 and TRBJ1-2, the complete variable domain reads DTAVSQTPKYLVTQMGNDKSIKCEQNLGHDTMYWYKQDSKKFLKIMFSYNNKELIINETVPNRFSPKSPDKAHLNLHINSLELGDSAVYFCASSLKYQGRYTFGSGTRLTVV.

This clonotype was counted between two and nine times. Written as DNA, the CDR3 is TGTGCCAGCAGCTTAGCGTACCGCGGAGGAAACACCATATATTTT. The encoded protein is CASSLAYRGGNTIYF. The chain carries TRBV7-8 and TRBJ1-3, with D unclear. CDR3 length: 15 residues. Per germline, CDR1 SGHVS and CDR2 FQNEAQ. V lost 0 bases and J lost 4, with 10 bases in between.

This clonotype was recorded at least ten times. The rearrangement joins TRBV27 to TRBJ2-7; TRBD1 matches 8 bases. Germline V gene sequence: CDR1 MNHEY, CDR2 SMNVEV (reference sequence). This CDR3 is built from 14 residues. V lost 6 bases, J lost 3 bases, and 7 bases stayed unmatched. CDR3: CASRRTGPDYEQYF. DNA of the CDR3: TGTGCCAGCAGGAGGACAGGGCCTGACTACGAGCAGTACTTC.

The V call is TRBV5-1, the J call TRBJ2-1; D call uncertain. The ends were cut back, 1 base at V and 7 bases at J, with 12 bases in the middle. The germline V gene has CDR1 SGHRS and CDR2 YFSETQ. This CDR3 spans 14 amino acids. The CDR3 protein is CASSLFLSSNEQFF. The CDR3 DNA reads as TGCGCCAGCAGCTTGTTCTTGAGCAGTAATGAGCAGTTCTTC.

The chain uses TRBV24-1 and TRBJ2-1, with D tentatively TRBD1 or TRBD2 (5 bases each). The V and J ends lost 11 bases and 6 bases respectively, with 22 bases between them. CDR1 KGHDR and CDR2 SFDVKD come from the germline V gene. CDR3 length: 15 residues. CDR3 residues: CASSLEGLRGNEQFF. The CDR3, as DNA: TGTGCCAGCAGCTTGGAAGGGTTGAGGGGCAATGAGCAGTTCTTC.

V is TRBV3-1 and J is TRBJ1-5; no definite D call. Per germline, CDR1 LGHDT and CDR2 YNNKEL (reference sequence). V was trimmed by 0 bases and J by 6 bases, leaving 12 bases between them. The CDR3 loop spans 15 amino acids. This chain's CDR3 is CASSQEAVSTQPQHF. CDR3 DNA: TGTGCCAGCAGCCAAGAGGCGGTCTCAACTCAGCCCCAGCATTTT. Supplemented by reference TRBV3-1 and TRBJ1-5, the full variable domain reads DTAVSQTPKYLVTQMGNDKSIKCEQNLGHDTMYWYKQDSKKFLKIMFSYNNKELIINETVPNRFSPKSPDKAHLNLHINSLELGDSAVYFCASSQEAVSTQPQHFGDGTRLSIL.

This clonotype has ten or more counts. The chain carries TRBV20-1 and TRBJ2-7; 9 positions match TRBD2. Germline CDR1 is DFQATT and CDR2 is SNEGSKA (reference sequence). This CDR3 region has 15 residues. V shed 4 bases, J shed 5 bases, and the junction held 12 bases outside the gene matches. CDR3 nucleotide sequence: TGCAGTGCTATATCCATGGGACTAGCTAACCACGAGCAGTACTTC. Translated: CSAISMGLANHEQYF.

The chain employs TRBV7-2 and TRBJ1-2; 8 nucleotides line up with TRBD1. With 5 bases clipped from V and 8 bases from J, the junction kept 10 bases outside the gene matches. Germline CDR1 SGHTA, CDR2 FQGNSA. The CDR3 runs to 14 residues. CDR3 protein: CASSIMTGARGYTF. CDR3 coding DNA: TGTGCCAGCAGCATCATGACAGGGGCGCGGGGCTACACCTTC.

This clonotype was recorded many times. The chain couples TRBV5-4 to TRBJ2-7, with 8 bases aligning to TRBD2. The CDR3 extends over 15 amino acids. Trimming at V came to 0 bases and at J to 4 bases, leaving 6 bases not matched to a gene. Looked up from germline, CDR1 is SGHNT and CDR2 is YYREEE (reference sequence). The CDR3 reads CASSLEGLGRYEQYF. In DNA, the CDR3 is TGTGCCAGCAGCTTGGAGGGACTAGGACGTTACGAGCAGTACTTC.

This clonotype was seen repeatedly, ten times or more. V is TRBV7-2 and J is TRBJ2-7; 7 nucleotides line up with TRBD2. Germline assignment: CDR1 SGHTA and CDR2 FQGNSA. The CDR3 is 13 residues long. With V trimmed by 8 bases and J by 2 bases, 6 bases remained unmatched. This CDR3 is CASSLAAPYEQYF. CDR3 DNA: TGTGCCAGCTCCCTAGCGGCCCCCTACGAGCAGTACTTC.

This clonotype appeared a single time. The rearrangement uses TRBV5-1 and TRBJ1-2; weak D call: TRBD1 (5 bases). Germline V gives CDR1 SGHRS, CDR2 YFSETQ. V gave up 0 bases and J gave up 1 base, with 13 bases separating them. This CDR3 has 16 residues. The CDR3 DNA reads as TGCGCCAGCAGCTTGGGCGGCGTGACAGTTAACTATGGCTACACCTTC. It encodes CASSLGGVTVNYGYTF.

J is TRBJ2-3 and V is TRBV10-1; D possibly corresponds to TRBD1 (6 bases). Trimming shortened V by 8 bases and J by 0 bases, and 9 bases separated the two germline ends. The CDR3 runs to 13 residues. Germline loops: CDR1 WNHNN, CDR2 SYGVQD (reference sequence). CDR3 nucleotide sequence: TGCGCCAGCTGGGGGACAAGCACAGATACGCAGTATTTT. It specifies CASWGTSTDTQYF.

This clonotype was detected only once. V usage is TRBV2 and J usage is TRBJ2-6; 11 positions match TRBD1. Germline V gene lookup returns CDR1 SNHLY and CDR2 FYNNEI. Trimming took 7 bases from V and 2 from J; bases not matched to a gene: 4. The CDR3 is 16 amino acids. The CDR3 region has the DNA TGTGCCAGCAATTGGGACAGGGGGGCTGGGGCCAACGTCCTGACTTTC. It encodes CASNWDRGAGANVLTF.

This clonotype was observed at least ten times. The chain links TRBV5-5 to TRBJ2-7, with TRBD1 matching 7 bases. Germline assignment: CDR1 SGHKS and CDR2 YYEKEE (reference sequence). After removal of 4 bases from V and 3 bases from J, the junction contained 7 bases not matched to a gene. This CDR3 has 14 residues. The CDR3 spells CASSPGTALYEQYF. CDR3 bases: TGTGCCAGCAGCCCCGGGACAGCGCTCTACGAGCAGTACTTC.

In its sample, this clonotype was seen many times. This chain connects TRBV7-3 to TRBJ1-1; D gene ambiguous. Between the trimmed V and J ends, which lost 2 bases and 6 bases, there was a span of 19 bases. The CDR3 is 16 residues long. The germline gives CDR1 SGHTA, CDR2 FQGTGA. This chain's CDR3 is CASSLRHVSGSAEAFF. The CDR3 coding sequence is TGTGCCAGCAGCTTACGGCACGTGTCGGGTTCGGCTGAAGCTTTCTTT.

J is TRBJ2-3 and V is TRBV20-1; 12 bases are shared with TRBD2. J was trimmed by 3 bases and V by 1 base; bases with no gene match: 5. Germline V gene sequence: CDR1 DFQATT, CDR2 SNEGSKA (reference sequence). The CDR3 totals 16 residues. DNA of the CDR3: TGCAGTGCTAGAGCCGCTAGCGGGGGGGCAACAGATACGCAGTATTTT. Translated, it gives CSARAASGGATDTQYF.

Many counts were recorded for this clonotype. The rearrangement joins TRBV5-1 to TRBJ2-1, with D possibly matching TRBD2 (6 bases). Germline V gene lookup returns CDR1 SGHRS and CDR2 YFSETQ. The CDR3 extends over 13 amino acids. Trimming removed 0 bases from V and 6 bases from J, with 7 bases in between. The CDR3 nucleotides are TGCGCCAGCAGCTTGGTGACTAGCAATGAGCAGTTCTTC. It yields the protein CASSLVTSNEQFF.

Worth noting for this clonotype: One junction end does not reproduce the germline sequence, and a read error may be involved. The V gene is TRBV12-3 or TRBV12-4, the J gene TRBJ2-5, with TRBD1 matching over 8 bases. This CDR3 region has 15 residues. In DNA form, the CDR3 reads TGTGCCAGCAGGAAGGACAGGGTAATACAAGAGGCCCAGTACTTC. It translates to CASRKDRVIQEAQYF.

This clonotype was counted ten times or more. The chain joins TRBV9 to TRBJ1-1; D is ambiguous. V was shortened by 3 bases and J by 4 bases, with 7 bases between the two germline ends. CDR3 size: 12 residues. Germline CDR1 reads SGDLS; CDR2 reads YYNGEE. The CDR3 here is CASSALVTEAFF. The DNA of the CDR3 is TGTGCCAGCAGCGCATTAGTCACTGAAGCTTTCTTT.

This clonotype was found many times. The gene calls are TRBV2 and TRBJ1-1; no reliable D call. The germline V and J ends were trimmed by 4 bases and 0 bases, with 15 bases remaining between them. Germline V gene sequence: CDR1 SNHLY, CDR2 FYNNEI. The CDR3 length is 16 residues. The CDR3 region is CASSGLPDTLNTEAFF. The CDR3 nucleotides read TGTGCCAGCAGTGGTCTCCCGGATACACTGAACACTGAAGCTTTCTTT.

The chain links TRBV15 to TRBJ2-2; 7 positions agree with TRBD2. Germline V gene data show CDR1 as LNHNV and CDR2 as YYDKDF (reference sequence). Trimming removed 5 bases from V and 6 bases from J; junction bases left unmatched: 15. The CDR3 has 17 residues. DNA of the CDR3: TGTGCCACCAGCCCTTCTAGCCAGCGGGGCCTACCCGGGGAGCTGTTTTTT. Translation gives CATSPSSQRGLPGELFF.

In this sample, this clonotype turned up once. The gene calls are TRBV2 and TRBJ2-5, with D uncertain. Deletions cut 6 bases from V and 3 bases from J, with 5 bases between. The germline CDR1 and CDR2 sequences are SNHLY and FYNNEI. The CDR3 has 11 amino acids. This chain's CDR3 is CASRAEETQYF. CDR3 coding DNA: TGTGCCAGCAGAGCCGAAGAGACCCAGTACTTC. Based on the CDR3 plus reference TRBV2 and TRBJ2-5, the full variable domain is EPEVTQTPSHQVTQMGQEVILRCVPISNHLYFYWYRQILGQKVEFLVSFYNNEISEKSEIFDDQFSVERPDGSNFTLKIRSTKLEDSAMYFCASRAEETQYFGPGTRLLVL.

This rearrangement joins TRBV10-2 to TRBJ2-7, with 13 nucleotides matching TRBD2. V lost 7 bases and J lost 3; bases outside the gene matches: 6. CDR1 and CDR2 from the germline V gene are WSHSY and SAAADI. The CDR3 is 15 amino acids. The CDR3 region is CASKSGLAGLYEQYF. In nucleotides, the CDR3 is TGCGCCAGCAAATCGGGACTAGCGGGACTCTACGAGCAGTACTTC.

On this clonotype itself: A much larger clone lies a single base off, so this may be a read error. The chain is built from TRBV20-1 and TRBJ1-4; no clear D. The CDR3 extends over 13 amino acids. Germline-derived CDR1 and CDR2 are DFQATT and SNEGSKA (reference sequence). The CDR3 loop is CSARDLQNGKLFF. DNA for the CDR3: TGCAGTGCTAGAGATCTTCAGAATGGAAAACTGTTTTTT.

The chain is built from TRBV7-8 and TRBJ1-4; no clear D gene. In germline, CDR1 is SGHVS, CDR2 FQNEAQ. Trimming shortened V by 5 bases and J by 0 bases, and 13 bases separated the two germline ends. The CDR3 totals 16 residues. In DNA, the CDR3 is TGTGCCAGCAGCCCCCCCCAGGCGCCAACTAATGAAAAACTGTTTTTT. This sequence encodes CASSPPQAPTNEKLFF. Based on the CDR3 plus reference TRBV7-8 and TRBJ1-4, the full variable domain is GAGVSQSPRYKVAKRGQDVALRCDPISGHVSLFWYQQALGQGPEFLTYFQNEAQLDKSGLPSDRFFAERPEGSVSTLKIQRTQQEDSAVYLCASSPPQAPTNEKLFFGSGTQLSVL.

This sequence joins TRBV7-9 and TRBJ1-5; perhaps TRBD1 as D (6 bases). Germline V CDR1 and CDR2: SEHNR, FQNEAQ (reference sequence). V lost 6 bases and J lost 4, with 10 bases in between. The CDR3 is made up of 13 amino acids. The CDR3 DNA sequence: TGTGCCAGCAGGGAACAGGGTAATCAGCCCCAGCATTTT. Its translation: CASREQGNQPQHF.

This clonotype was seen a handful of times. Here the CDR3 omits its conserved ending phenylalanine or tryptophan, so a read error is the likely source. The J gene is TRBJ1-2, the V gene TRBV13; no clear D. The germline CDR1 and CDR2 sequences are PRHDT and FYEKMQ (reference sequence). The CDR3 runs 14 residues. Trimming shortened V by 3 bases and J by 1 base, and 9 bases separated the two germline ends. DNA for the CDR3: TGTGCCAGCAGCTTGGTGCGGGTTAACTATGGCTACACCCTC. This sequence encodes CASSLVRVNYGYTL.

This clonotype has a count of ten or more. J is TRBJ1-2 and V is TRBV5-1, with D hard to call. Trimming took off 3 bases at V and 3 bases at J, with 9 bases between the two ends. The CDR3 has 13 amino acids. CDR1 is SGHRS, CDR2 YFSETQ, per germline. This CDR3 is CASSSEAYYGYTF. The CDR3 nucleotides read TGCGCCAGCAGCTCGGAGGCGTACTATGGCTACACCTTC.

This clonotype was recorded a few times. The V call is TRBV7-9, the J call TRBJ2-2; maybe TRBD1 (6 bases). V shed 2 bases and J shed 4 bases, with 17 bases lying between them. Per the germline V gene, CDR1 is SEHNR and CDR2 is FQNEAQ (reference sequence). The CDR3 is made up of 17 amino acids. In DNA, the CDR3 is TGTGCCAGCAGCTTAATTGTGGGGGCGCCGGGCACCGGGGAGCTGTTTTTT. Protein: CASSLIVGAPGTGELFF.

The table lists this clonotype with many counts. The genes are TRBV7-9 and TRBJ2-4, with 7 positions matching TRBD2. CDR1 and CDR2 from the germline V gene are SEHNR and FQNEAQ (reference sequence). The CDR3 runs 12 residues. The ends lost 3 bases at V and 9 bases at J; junction bases unmatched: 2. The CDR3 DNA reads as TGTGCCAGCAGCTTCCCGGGAGGCATTCAGTACTTC. Protein: CASSFPGGIQYF.